Included here is one T cell receptor beta chain sequence, with context. Its antigen is currently unknown. The CDR3 is made up of 13 amino acids. Germline V gene sequence: CDR1 WNHNN, CDR2 SYGVQD (reference sequence). J lost 3 bases, V lost 7 bases, and 5 bases had no gene match. The data originate from a study of molecular identifiers for immune sequencing clone quantification. TCRdb reprocessed the PCR reads with MiXCR, giving one entry per CDR3 protein. The data show 400,000 to 600,000 distinct CDR3 sequences, over 20% seen once. Study-wide results and limits: Clones that exceeded 20 RNA copies held over 99% of effector molecules, yet under 1% in naive cells.

Sequencing libraries of naive CD8 cells derived from approximately 20,000 to 1,000,000 sorted cells with 10%, 30% or 50% RNA. V gene TRBV10-1 combines with J gene TRBJ2-7; 8 bases agree with TRBD1. The source material was naive CD8+ T cells from blood, with Jurkat cell RNA spiked in. This sample's subset: FACS-sorted CD8+CD4-CCR7+CD45RA+ naive T cells. The TCR comes from a human donor in good health. Some libraries in this study had Jurkat cell RNA spiked in. The CDR3 reads CASKGQAYYEQYF. The CDR3 region has the DNA TGCGCCAGCAAGGGACAGGCTTACTACGAGCAGTACTTC.